This passage covers 26 T cell receptor beta chains from one sample sequenced in a study of Tregs in tolerant kidney transplant recipients. No antigens are known for them. Data came from immunoSEQ multiplex PCR; TCRdb stores just in-frame clones and leaves some out. The sample includes approximately 44,000 clones, about 95% seen only once; the top ten take 0.37%. What was sequenced was Tregs from blood cultured with allogeneic cells. All receptors derive from a human donor in good health.

The rearrangement joins TRBV1 to TRBJ1-1; the table's D call TRBD1 went unverified against the DNA. TRBV1 corresponds to a pseudogene. The CDR3 extends over 17 amino acids. CDR3 DNA: TGCACCAGCAGCCAAGATCCGCCGGGACAGGGAGAGAGGGAAGCTTTCTTT. Protein product: CTSSQDPPGQGEREAFF.

The rearrangement joins TRBV6-1 to TRBJ2-5; no clear D. The length of the CDR3 is 14 residues. In germline, CDR1 is MNHNS, CDR2 SASEGT. Trimming removed 0 bases at V and 2 bases at J, with 7 bases between. As DNA, the CDR3 is TGTGCCAGCAGTGAAGCGGCAGTACAAGAGACCCAGTACTTC. Translation: CASSEAAVQETQYF.

The genes are TRBV11-3 and TRBJ1-1; no clear D. This CDR3 comprises 13 residues. CDR1 and CDR2 (germline): SGHNT, YENEEA. Deletions cut 5 bases from V and 3 bases from J, with 10 bases between. The CDR3 coding sequence is TGTGCCAGCAGCCGGTCGGTGTACACTGAAGCTTTCTTT. It yields the protein CASSRSVYTEAFF.

Concerning this clone itself: The sample has other DNA sequences that encode this CDR3 too. The chain is built from TRBV18 and TRBJ1-1; D possibly corresponds to TRBD1 (5 bases). The CDR3 is 14 residues long. Germline V lookup: CDR1 KGHSH, CDR2 LQKENI. V was pared by 5 bases and J by 2 bases, with 12 bases between. The CDR3 DNA sequence: TGTGCCAGCTCAACGGGGCAGGGAAACACTGAAGCTTTCTTT. It encodes CASSTGQGNTEAFF.

V and J are TRBV6-5 and TRBJ1-1; D uncertain. The length of the CDR3 is 13 residues. CDR1 MNHEY and CDR2 SVGAGI come from the germline V gene. Trimming removed 5 bases from V and 0 bases from J, with 7 bases in between. The DNA of the CDR3 is TGTGCCAGCAGTGCGTCTATGAACACTGAAGCTTTCTTT. This sequence encodes CASSASMNTEAFF.

The rearrangement uses TRBV4-1 and TRBJ2-4; no firm D call. The CDR3 has 15 amino acids. CDR1 MGHRA and CDR2 YSYEKL come from the germline V gene. Trimming removed 0 bases at V and 0 bases at J, with 6 bases between. The CDR3: CASSQDLVAKNIQYF. CDR3 coding DNA: TGCGCCAGCAGCCAAGATCTGGTAGCCAAAAACATTCAGTACTTC.

The chain recombines TRBV15 with TRBJ2-7; possibly TRBD1 for D (6 bases). The V end was cut by 0 bases, the J end by 3 bases, with 12 bases between. The CDR3 loop spans 15 amino acids. The V gene's germline CDR1 is LNHNV and CDR2 YYDKDF (reference sequence). This CDR3 reads CATSRDLQGGYEQYF. For the CDR3, the DNA is TGTGCCACCAGCAGAGATCTACAAGGGGGCTACGAGCAGTACTTC. Full variable domain (missing parts from reference TRBV15 and TRBJ2-7): DAMVIQNPRYQVTQFGKPVTLSCSQTLNHNVMYWYQQKSSQAPKLLFHYYDKDFNNEADTPDNFQSRRPNTSFCFLDIRSPGLGDTAMYLCATSRDLQGGYEQYFGPGTRLTVT.

The V call is TRBV27, the J call TRBJ1-5; tentatively, D is TRBD1 (6 bases). Trimming took 6 bases from V and 4 from J, leaving 16 bases between them. Germline V lookup: CDR1 MNHEY, CDR2 SMNVEV (reference sequence). This CDR3 has 15 amino acids. CDR3 region: CASSPFRGGNQPQHF. Here the CDR3 DNA reads TGTGCCAGCAGCCCCTTCCGAGGGGGGAATCAGCCCCAGCATTTT.

The J gene is TRBJ1-2, the V gene TRBV6-1; D may be TRBD1 (6 bases). Trimming took 0 bases from V and 7 from J, leaving 15 bases between them. The CDR3 loop spans 15 amino acids. Germline V gene data show CDR1 as MNHNS and CDR2 as SASEGT. CDR3 loop: CASSEAARGSSGYTF. The CDR3 nucleotides read TGTGCCAGCAGTGAAGCGGCCAGGGGATCTTCTGGCTACACCTTC.

The CDR3 spells CASTQGGAVDTQYF. CDR3 nucleotides: TGCGCCAGCACCCAGGGGGGGGCGGTGGATACGCAGTATTTT. The chain combines TRBV5-1 with TRBJ2-3; D tentatively fits TRBD1 or TRBD2 (7 bases each). Looked up from germline, CDR1 is SGHRS and CDR2 is YFSETQ. The V end lost 6 bases, the J end lost 6 bases, and 17 bases lay between the germline ends. The CDR3 extends over 14 amino acids.

This chain uses TRBV7-2 with TRBJ2-7; 8 nucleotides line up with TRBD2. The CDR3 length is 13 residues. J lost 2 bases, V lost 5 bases, and 2 bases had no gene match. In germline, CDR1 is SGHTA, CDR2 FQGNSA. The CDR3 DNA follows: TGTGCCAGCAGCCCTAGCGGGCCCTACGAGCAGTACTTC. It codes for CASSPSGPYEQYF.

The V call is TRBV7-2, the J call TRBJ2-3; 9 bases are shared with TRBD2. This CDR3 has 19 amino acids. Germline CDR1 and CDR2: SGHTA and FQGNSA. With V trimmed by 5 bases and J by 1 base, 16 bases remained unmatched. CDR3 sequence reads: CASSHTLVPGLAGTDTQYF. CDR3 coding DNA: TGTGCCAGCAGCCATACCTTAGTCCCGGGACTAGCCGGCACAGATACGCAGTATTTT.

V usage is TRBV5-1 and J usage is TRBJ2-7, with 8 bases matching TRBD1. The CDR3 covers 14 residues. The trim removed 6 bases at V and 5 bases at J, leaving 10 bases unmatched. Germline CDR1 is SGHRS and CDR2 is YFSETQ. CDR3 loop: CASTPGTGEDEQYF. The CDR3 DNA sequence: TGCGCCAGCACACCCGGGACAGGTGAGGACGAGCAGTACTTC.

The chain links TRBV7-9 to TRBJ2-2, with TRBD2 matching 10 bases. CDR1 and CDR2 (germline): SEHNR, FQNEAQ (reference sequence). The junction had 6 bases not matched to a gene; V was cut back by 5 bases and J by 6 bases. The CDR3 length is 15 residues. CDR3 bases: TGTGCCAGCAGCCAGCTAGCGGGAGTGGCCGGGGAGCTGTTTTTT. Translating gives CASSQLAGVAGELFF.

The V call is TRBV27, the J call TRBJ2-1, with D perhaps given as TRBD1 or TRBD2 (6 bases each). Trimming shortened V by 3 bases and J by 6 bases, and 15 bases separated the two germline ends. The CDR3 sequence is 15 residues long. The V gene's germline CDR1 is MNHEY and CDR2 SMNVEV (reference sequence). This CDR3 reads CASSFRTGRGNEQFF. The CDR3 coding sequence is TGTGCCAGCAGTTTCCGAACAGGGCGGGGCAATGAGCAGTTCTTC.

The chain combines TRBV5-1 with TRBJ1-6, with TRBD1 matching over 11 bases. CDR3 length equals 17 residues. Germline V gene data show CDR1 as SGHRS and CDR2 as YFSETQ. With 4 bases clipped from V and 9 bases from J, the junction kept 12 bases outside the gene matches. For the CDR3, the DNA is TGCGCCAGCAGCCCCTCCGGGACAGGGGGTTACGGTTCACCCCTCCACTTT. Translated, it gives CASSPSGTGGYGSPLHF. The full variable domain, in which reference TRBV5-1 and TRBJ1-6 provide the parts outside the CDR3, is KAGVTQTPRYLIKTRGQQVTLSCSPISGHRSVSWYQQTPGQGLQFLFEYFSETQRNKGNFPGRFSGRQFSNSRSEMNVSTLELGDSALYLCASSPSGTGGYGSPLHFGNGTRLTVT.

A few counts support this clone. This chain uses TRBV9 with TRBJ1-2, with a tentative D call TRBD1 (5 bases). The germline gives CDR1 SGDLS, CDR2 YYNGEE. CDR3 length: 12 residues. Trimming took off 9 bases at V and 5 bases at J, with 14 bases between the two ends. The CDR3 DNA reads as TGTGCCAAAGACAGCCGCCTTTATGGCTACACCTTC. This encodes CAKDSRLYGYTF.

This clone was seen just once. The chain combines TRBV5-1 with TRBJ2-7; D possibly corresponds to TRBD1 (5 bases). The CDR3 consists of 14 residues. Deletions cut 1 base from V and 5 bases from J, with 13 bases between. Germline-derived CDR1 and CDR2 are SGHRS and YFSETQ. The CDR3 bases are TGCGCCAGCAGCTTGACAGGAATAATCCACGAGCAGTACTTC. Translating gives CASSLTGIIHEQYF.

The chain has TRBV19 and TRBJ1-5; 9 positions match TRBD1. In germline, CDR1 is LNHDA, CDR2 SQIVND (reference sequence). The CDR3 contains 15 residues. V was pared by 4 bases and J by 4 bases, with 5 bases of the junction left unmatched. The CDR3 nucleotides are TGTGCCAGTAGTAGACGGGACAGGGCGAATCAGCCCCAGCATTTT. Translation gives CASSRRDRANQPQHF.

The J gene is TRBJ1-2, the V gene TRBV27; no clear D gene. The CDR3 runs 16 residues. The ends were cut back, 6 bases at V and 4 bases at J, with 21 bases in the middle. CDR1 and CDR2 (germline): MNHEY, SMNVEV (reference sequence). CDR3 bases: TGTGCCAGCAGACGGAGTCTGGAGGCAGCGGTCTATGGCTACACCTTC. It is translated as CASRRSLEAAVYGYTF.

The rearrangement links TRBV29-1 to TRBJ1-1, with TRBD1 as a possible D gene (5 bases). This CDR3 region has 13 residues. Germline V CDR1 and CDR2: SQVTM, ANQGSEA. The ends were cut back, 6 bases at V and 4 bases at J, with 15 bases in the middle. The CDR3 reads CSVSRGRATEAFF. The CDR3 DNA sequence: TGCAGCGTCTCCCGGGGCAGGGCCACTGAAGCTTTCTTT.

The J gene is TRBJ1-1, the V gene TRBV6-1, with 7 bases that match TRBD1. The CDR3 spans 15 residues. CDR1 is MNHNS, CDR2 SASEGT, per germline. Trimming cost V 5 bases and J 5 bases; bases outside gene matches: 11. The DNA of the CDR3 is TGTGCCAGCAGTTCCGGGACCAGGGGGGGAACTGAAGCTTTCTTT. It encodes CASSSGTRGGTEAFF.

This chain connects TRBV19 to TRBJ2-1, with TRBD1 as a possible D gene (7 bases). There are 18 residues in the CDR3. Germline V gene data show CDR1 as LNHDA and CDR2 as SQIVND (reference sequence). Trimming pared 1 base from V and 0 bases from J, leaving 16 bases between. The CDR3 DNA reads TGTGCCAGTAGTATAGGACAGGGAGGCCCCAGCTCCTACAATGAGCAGTTCTTC. It specifies CASSIGQGGPSSYNEQFF.

The V call is TRBV5-4, the J call TRBJ2-4; 8 positions agree with TRBD1. Trimming cost V 1 base and J 7 bases; bases outside gene matches: 4. CDR1 and CDR2 (germline): SGHNT, YYREEE (reference sequence). The CDR3 contains 14 residues. The DNA of the CDR3 is TGTGCCAGCAGCTTGCCAACAGGGGGGAACATTCAGTACTTC. Translated: CASSLPTGGNIQYF.

The chain is built from TRBV18 and TRBJ1-6, with D unresolved. CDR3 length: 15 residues. Trimming pared 1 base from V and 10 bases from J, leaving 14 bases between. CDR1 is KGHSH, CDR2 LQKENI, per germline. The CDR3 region is CASSPQASEGSPLHF. The CDR3 nucleotides are TGTGCCAGCTCACCACAAGCTAGCGAGGGCTCACCCCTCCACTTT.

The rearrangement joins TRBV18 to TRBJ1-1; D unclear. CDR1 and CDR2 from the germline V gene are KGHSH and LQKENI. The CDR3 is made up of 13 amino acids. V was cut by 2 bases and J by 0 bases, with 4 bases left in between. Here the CDR3 DNA reads TGTGCCAGCTCACCAGCCATGAACACTGAAGCTTTCTTT. It codes for CASSPAMNTEAFF.